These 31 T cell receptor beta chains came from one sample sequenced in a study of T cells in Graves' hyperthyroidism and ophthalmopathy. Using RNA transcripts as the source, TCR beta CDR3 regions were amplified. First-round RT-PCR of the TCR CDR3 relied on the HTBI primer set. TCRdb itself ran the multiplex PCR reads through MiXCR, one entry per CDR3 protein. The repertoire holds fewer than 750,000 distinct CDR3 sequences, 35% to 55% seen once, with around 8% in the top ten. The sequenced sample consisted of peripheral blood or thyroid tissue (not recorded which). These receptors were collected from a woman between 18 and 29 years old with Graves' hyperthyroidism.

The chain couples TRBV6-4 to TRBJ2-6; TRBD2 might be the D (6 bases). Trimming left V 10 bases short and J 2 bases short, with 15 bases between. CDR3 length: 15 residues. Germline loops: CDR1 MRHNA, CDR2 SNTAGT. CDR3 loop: CATKTGSAGANVLTF. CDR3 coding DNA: TGTGCCACGAAAACCGGGAGCGCTGGGGCCAACGTCCTGACTTTC.

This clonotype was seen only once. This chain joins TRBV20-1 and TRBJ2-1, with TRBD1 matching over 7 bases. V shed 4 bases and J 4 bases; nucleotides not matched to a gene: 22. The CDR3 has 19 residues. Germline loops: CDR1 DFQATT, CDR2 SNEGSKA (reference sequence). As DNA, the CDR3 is TGCAGTGCTAAAAACAGGGGTGGGAGACCAAGTCTTAGGTACAATGAGCAGTTCTTC. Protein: CSAKNRGGRPSLRYNEQFF.

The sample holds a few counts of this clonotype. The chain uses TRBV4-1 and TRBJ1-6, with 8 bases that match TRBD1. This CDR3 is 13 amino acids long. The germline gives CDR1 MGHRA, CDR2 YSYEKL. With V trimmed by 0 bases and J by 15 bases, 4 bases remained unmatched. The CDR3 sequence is CASSQEAGTGLHF. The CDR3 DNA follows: TGCGCCAGCAGCCAAGAGGCCGGGACAGGCCTCCACTTT.

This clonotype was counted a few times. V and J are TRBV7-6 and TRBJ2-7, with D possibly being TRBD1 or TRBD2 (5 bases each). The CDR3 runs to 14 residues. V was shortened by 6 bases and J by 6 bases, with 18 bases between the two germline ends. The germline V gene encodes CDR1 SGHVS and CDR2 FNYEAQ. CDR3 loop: CASSPGPAYFEQYF. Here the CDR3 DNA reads TGTGCCAGCAGTCCGGGACCCGCCTATTTCGAGCAGTACTTC.

This CDR3 reads CATSRQRDSYNEQFF. The CDR3, as DNA: TGTGCCACCAGCAGGCAACGGGACAGCTACAATGAGCAGTTCTTC. The chain employs TRBV15 and TRBJ2-1, with 7 bases aligning to TRBD1. Germline CDR1 LNHNV, CDR2 YYDKDF (reference sequence). V lost 3 bases and J lost 3; bases outside the gene matches: 5. CDR3 length: 15 amino acids.

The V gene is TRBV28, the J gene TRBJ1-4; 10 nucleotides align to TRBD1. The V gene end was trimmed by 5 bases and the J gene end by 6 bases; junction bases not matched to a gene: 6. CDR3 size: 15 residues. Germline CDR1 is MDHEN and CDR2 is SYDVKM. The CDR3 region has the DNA TGTGCCAGCAGTGACAGGGGGCAGTTGGATGAAAAACTGTTTTTT. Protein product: CASSDRGQLDEKLFF.

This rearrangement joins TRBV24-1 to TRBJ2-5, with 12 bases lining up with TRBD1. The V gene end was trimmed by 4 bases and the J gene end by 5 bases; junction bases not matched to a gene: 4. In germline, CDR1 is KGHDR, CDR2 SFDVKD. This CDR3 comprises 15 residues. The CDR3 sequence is CATSDGTGGWETQYF. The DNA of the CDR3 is TGTGCCACCAGTGACGGGACAGGGGGCTGGGAGACCCAGTACTTC.

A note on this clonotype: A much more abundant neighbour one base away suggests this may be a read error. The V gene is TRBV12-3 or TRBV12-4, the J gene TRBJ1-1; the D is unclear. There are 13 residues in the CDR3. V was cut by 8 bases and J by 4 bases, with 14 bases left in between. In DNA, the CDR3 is TGTGCCAGCCGGCCCCTTTTTGTCACTGAAGCTTTCTTT. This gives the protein CASRPLFVTEAFF.

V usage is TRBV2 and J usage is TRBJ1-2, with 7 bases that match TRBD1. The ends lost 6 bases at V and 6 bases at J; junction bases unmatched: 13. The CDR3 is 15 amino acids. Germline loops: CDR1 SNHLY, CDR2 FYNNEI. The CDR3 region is CASRTQGPGSNGYTF. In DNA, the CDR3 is TGTGCCAGCAGGACACAGGGGCCTGGGAGCAATGGCTACACCTTC.

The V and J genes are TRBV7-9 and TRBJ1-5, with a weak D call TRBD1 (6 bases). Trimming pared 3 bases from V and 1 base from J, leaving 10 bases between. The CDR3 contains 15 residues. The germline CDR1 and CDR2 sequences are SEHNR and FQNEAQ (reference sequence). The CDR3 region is CASSLLGQSNQPQHF. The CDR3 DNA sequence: TGTGCCAGCAGCTTGTTGGGACAAAGCAATCAGCCCCAGCATTTT.

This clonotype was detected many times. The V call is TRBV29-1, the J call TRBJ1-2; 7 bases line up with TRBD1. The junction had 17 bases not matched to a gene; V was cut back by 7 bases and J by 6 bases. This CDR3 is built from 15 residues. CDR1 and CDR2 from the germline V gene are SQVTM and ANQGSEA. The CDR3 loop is CSAVLPQQGIHGYTF. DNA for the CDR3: TGCAGCGCCGTGCTACCCCAACAGGGGATACATGGCTACACCTTC.

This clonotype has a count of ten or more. In nucleotides, the CDR3 is TGTGCCACCGAGGCGGCGCTCAATCAGCCCCAGCATTTT. Residues: CATEAALNQPQHF. The genes are TRBV15 and TRBJ1-5, with unresolved D. The V end lost 8 bases, the J end lost 3 bases, and 11 bases lay between the germline ends. Germline V gene sequence: CDR1 LNHNV, CDR2 YYDKDF (reference sequence). CDR3 length equals 13 residues.

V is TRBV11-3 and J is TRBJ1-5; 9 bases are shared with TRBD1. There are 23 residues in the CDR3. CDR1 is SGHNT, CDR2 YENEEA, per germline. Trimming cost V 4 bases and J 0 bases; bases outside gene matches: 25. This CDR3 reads CASSSPIASGRVGTGLSNQPQHF. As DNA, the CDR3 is TGTGCCAGCAGCTCACCAATCGCTAGCGGGAGGGTGGGGACAGGGCTTAGCAATCAGCCCCAGCATTTT.

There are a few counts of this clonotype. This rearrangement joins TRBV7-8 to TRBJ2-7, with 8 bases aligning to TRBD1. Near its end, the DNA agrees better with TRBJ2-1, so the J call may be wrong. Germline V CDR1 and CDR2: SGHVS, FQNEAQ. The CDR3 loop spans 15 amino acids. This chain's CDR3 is CASSSGQGVDNEQFF. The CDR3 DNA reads TGTGCCAGCAGCTCCGGACAGGGTGTCGACAATGAGCAGTTCTTC.

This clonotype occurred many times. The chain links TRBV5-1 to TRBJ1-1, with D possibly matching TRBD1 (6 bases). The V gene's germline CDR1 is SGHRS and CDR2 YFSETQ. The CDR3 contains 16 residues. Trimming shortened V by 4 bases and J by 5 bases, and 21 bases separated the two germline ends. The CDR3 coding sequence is TGCGCCAGCAGCCTTTCACGGGGGGGGCGCGCGACTGAAGCTTTCTTT. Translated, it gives CASSLSRGGRATEAFF. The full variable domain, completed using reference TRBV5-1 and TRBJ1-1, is KAGVTQTPRYLIKTRGQQVTLSCSPISGHRSVSWYQQTPGQGLQFLFEYFSETQRNKGNFPGRFSGRQFSNSRSEMNVSTLELGDSALYLCASSLSRGGRATEAFFGQGTRLTVV.

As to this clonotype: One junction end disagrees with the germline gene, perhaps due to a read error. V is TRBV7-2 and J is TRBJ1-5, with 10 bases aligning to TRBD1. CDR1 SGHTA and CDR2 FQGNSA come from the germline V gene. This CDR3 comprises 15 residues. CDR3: CASSLAGTGEQPQHF. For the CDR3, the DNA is TGTGCCAGCAGCCTAGCCGGGACAGGGGAACAGCCCCAGCATTTT. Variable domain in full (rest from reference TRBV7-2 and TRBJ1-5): GAGVSQSPSNKVTEKGKDVELRCDPISGHTALYWYRQSLGQGLEFLIYFQGNSAPDKSGLPSDRFSAERTGGSVSTLTIQRTQQEDSAVYLCASSLAGTGEQPQHFGDGTRLSIL.

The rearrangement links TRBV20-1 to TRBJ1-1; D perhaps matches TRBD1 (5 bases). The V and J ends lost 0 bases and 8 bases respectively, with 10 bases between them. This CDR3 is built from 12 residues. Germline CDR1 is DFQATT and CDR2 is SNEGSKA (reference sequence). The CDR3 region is CSARDSREEAFF. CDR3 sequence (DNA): TGCAGTGCTAGAGATAGCAGGGAAGAAGCTTTCTTT.

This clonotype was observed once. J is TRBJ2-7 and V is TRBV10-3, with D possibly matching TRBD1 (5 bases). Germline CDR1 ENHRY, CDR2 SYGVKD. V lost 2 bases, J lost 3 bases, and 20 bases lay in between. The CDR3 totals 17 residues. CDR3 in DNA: TGTGCCATCAGTGAGATACGCCAGGGTCGCAACAGCTACGAGCAGTACTTC. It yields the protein CAISEIRQGRNSYEQYF.

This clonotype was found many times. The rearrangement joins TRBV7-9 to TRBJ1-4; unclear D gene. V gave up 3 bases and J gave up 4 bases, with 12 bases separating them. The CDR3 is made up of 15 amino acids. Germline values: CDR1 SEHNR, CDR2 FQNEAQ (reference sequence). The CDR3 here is CASSFVSQLNEKLFF. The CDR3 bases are TGTGCCAGCAGCTTTGTTTCACAGCTTAATGAAAAACTGTTTTTT.

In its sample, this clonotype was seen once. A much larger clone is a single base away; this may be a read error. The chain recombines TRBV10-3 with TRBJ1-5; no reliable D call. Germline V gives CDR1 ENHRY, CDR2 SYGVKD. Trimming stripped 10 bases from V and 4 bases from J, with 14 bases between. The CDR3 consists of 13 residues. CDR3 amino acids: CASGSARNQPQHF. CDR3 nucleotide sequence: TGTGCCAGCGGGAGTGCCAGAAATCAGCCCCAGCATTTT.

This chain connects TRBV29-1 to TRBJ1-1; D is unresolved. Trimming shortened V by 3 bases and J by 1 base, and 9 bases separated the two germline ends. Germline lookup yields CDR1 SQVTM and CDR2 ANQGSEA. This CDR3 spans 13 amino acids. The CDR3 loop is CSVDSRGNTEAFF. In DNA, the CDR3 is TGCAGCGTTGATTCCCGGGGGAACACTGAAGCTTTCTTT.

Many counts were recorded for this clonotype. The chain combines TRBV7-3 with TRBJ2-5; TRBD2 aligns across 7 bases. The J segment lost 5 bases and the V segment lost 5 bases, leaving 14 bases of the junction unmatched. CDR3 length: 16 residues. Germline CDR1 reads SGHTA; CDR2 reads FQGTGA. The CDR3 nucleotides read TGTGCCAGCAGCAGACGCGGGGGTACCTCGGGGGAGACCCAGTACTTC. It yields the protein CASSRRGGTSGETQYF. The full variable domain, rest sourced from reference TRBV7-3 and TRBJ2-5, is GAGVSQTPSNKVTEKGKYVELRCDPISGHTALYWYRQSLGQGPEFLIYFQGTGAADDSGLPNDRFFAVRPEGSVSTLKIQRTERGDSAVYLCASSRRGGTSGETQYFGPGTRLLVL.

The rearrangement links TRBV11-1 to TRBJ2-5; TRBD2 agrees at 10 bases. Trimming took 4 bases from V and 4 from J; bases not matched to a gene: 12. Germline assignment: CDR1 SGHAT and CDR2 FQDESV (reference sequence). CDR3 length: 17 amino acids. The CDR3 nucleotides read TGTGCCAGCAGCTCGAGAGCGGGAGGGCCTAAGGGAGAGACCCAGTACTTC. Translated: CASSSRAGGPKGETQYF.

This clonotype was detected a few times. This chain's CDR3 is CASSQGLGLETQYF. The DNA for the CDR3 is TGTGCCAGCAGCCAAGGGCTAGGCTTGGAGACCCAGTACTTC. The rearrangement uses TRBV3-1 and TRBJ2-5; no clear D gene. CDR3 length: 14 residues. V dropped 1 base and J dropped 5 bases, with 11 bases sitting between them. From germline, CDR1 is LGHDT and CDR2 YNNKEL (reference sequence).

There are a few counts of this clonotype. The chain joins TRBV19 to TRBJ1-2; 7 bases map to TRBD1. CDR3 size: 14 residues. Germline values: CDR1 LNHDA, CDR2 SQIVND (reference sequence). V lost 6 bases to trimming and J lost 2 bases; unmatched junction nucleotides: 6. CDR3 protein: CASRRTGHNYGYTF. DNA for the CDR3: TGTGCCAGTAGGCGGACAGGCCACAACTATGGCTACACCTTC.

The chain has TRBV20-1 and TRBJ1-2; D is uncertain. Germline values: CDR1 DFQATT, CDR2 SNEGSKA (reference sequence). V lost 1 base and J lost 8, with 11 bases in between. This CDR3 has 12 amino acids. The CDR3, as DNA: TGCAGTGCTAGAGGGCCGGCGCAAGGCTACACCTTC. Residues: CSARGPAQGYTF.

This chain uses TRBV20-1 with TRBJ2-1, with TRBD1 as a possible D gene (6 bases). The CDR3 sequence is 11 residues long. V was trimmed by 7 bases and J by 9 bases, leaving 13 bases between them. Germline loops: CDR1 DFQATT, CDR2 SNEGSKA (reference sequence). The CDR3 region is CSVLKQGEQFF. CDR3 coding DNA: TGCAGTGTCCTCAAACAGGGTGAGCAGTTCTTC.

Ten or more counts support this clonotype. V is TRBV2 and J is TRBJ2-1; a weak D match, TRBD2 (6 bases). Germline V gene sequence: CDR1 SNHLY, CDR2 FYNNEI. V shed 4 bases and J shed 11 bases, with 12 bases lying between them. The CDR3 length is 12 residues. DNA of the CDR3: TGTGCCAGCAGTGTCGTTGGGGGGAAGCAGTTCTTC. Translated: CASSVVGGKQFF.

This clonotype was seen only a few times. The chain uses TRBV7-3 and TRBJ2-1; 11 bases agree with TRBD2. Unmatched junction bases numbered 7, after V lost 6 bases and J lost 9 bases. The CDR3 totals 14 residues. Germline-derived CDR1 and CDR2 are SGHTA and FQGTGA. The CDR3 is CASSRTSGLGEQFF. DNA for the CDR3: TGTGCCAGCAGTCGGACTAGCGGGCTGGGTGAGCAGTTCTTC.

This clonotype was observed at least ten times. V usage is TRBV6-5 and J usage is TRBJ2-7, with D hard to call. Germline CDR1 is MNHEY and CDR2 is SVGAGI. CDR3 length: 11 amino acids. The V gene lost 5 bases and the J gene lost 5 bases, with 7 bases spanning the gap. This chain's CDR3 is CASSTLDEQYF. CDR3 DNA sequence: TGTGCCAGCAGTACTCTAGACGAGCAGTACTTC.

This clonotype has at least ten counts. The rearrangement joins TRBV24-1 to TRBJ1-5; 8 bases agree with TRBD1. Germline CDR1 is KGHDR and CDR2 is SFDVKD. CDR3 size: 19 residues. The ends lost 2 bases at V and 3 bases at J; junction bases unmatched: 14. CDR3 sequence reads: CATSDSKRAGGPTNQPQHF. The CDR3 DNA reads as TGTGCCACCAGTGATTCCAAAAGGGCAGGGGGCCCGACCAATCAGCCCCAGCATTTT.